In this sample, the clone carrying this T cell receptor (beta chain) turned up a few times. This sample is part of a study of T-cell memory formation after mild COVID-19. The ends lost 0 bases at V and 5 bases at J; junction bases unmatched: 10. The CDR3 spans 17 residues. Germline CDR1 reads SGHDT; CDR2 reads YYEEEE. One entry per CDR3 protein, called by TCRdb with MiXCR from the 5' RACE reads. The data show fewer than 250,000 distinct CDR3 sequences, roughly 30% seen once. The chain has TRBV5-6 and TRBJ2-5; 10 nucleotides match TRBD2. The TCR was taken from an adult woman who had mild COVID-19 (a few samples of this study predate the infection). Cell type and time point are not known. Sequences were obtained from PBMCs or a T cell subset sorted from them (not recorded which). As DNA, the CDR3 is TGTGCCAGCAGCTTGGTGACCCTAGCGGGAGTTCGGGAGACCCAGTACTTC. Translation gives CASSLVTLAGVRETQYF.